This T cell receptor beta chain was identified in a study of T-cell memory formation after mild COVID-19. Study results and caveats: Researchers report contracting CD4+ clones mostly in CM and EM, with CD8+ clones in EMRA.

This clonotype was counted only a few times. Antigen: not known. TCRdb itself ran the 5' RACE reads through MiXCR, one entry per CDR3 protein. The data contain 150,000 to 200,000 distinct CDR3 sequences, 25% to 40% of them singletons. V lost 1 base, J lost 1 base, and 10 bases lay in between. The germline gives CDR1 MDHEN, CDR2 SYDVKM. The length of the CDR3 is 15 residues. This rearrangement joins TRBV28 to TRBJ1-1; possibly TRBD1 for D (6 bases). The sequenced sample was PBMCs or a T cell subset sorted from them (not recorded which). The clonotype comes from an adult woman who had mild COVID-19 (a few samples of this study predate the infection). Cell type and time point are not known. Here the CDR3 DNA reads TGTGCCAGCAGTTTATCCGGGGGGCCGAACACTGAAGCTTTCTTT. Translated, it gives CASSLSGGPNTEAFF.